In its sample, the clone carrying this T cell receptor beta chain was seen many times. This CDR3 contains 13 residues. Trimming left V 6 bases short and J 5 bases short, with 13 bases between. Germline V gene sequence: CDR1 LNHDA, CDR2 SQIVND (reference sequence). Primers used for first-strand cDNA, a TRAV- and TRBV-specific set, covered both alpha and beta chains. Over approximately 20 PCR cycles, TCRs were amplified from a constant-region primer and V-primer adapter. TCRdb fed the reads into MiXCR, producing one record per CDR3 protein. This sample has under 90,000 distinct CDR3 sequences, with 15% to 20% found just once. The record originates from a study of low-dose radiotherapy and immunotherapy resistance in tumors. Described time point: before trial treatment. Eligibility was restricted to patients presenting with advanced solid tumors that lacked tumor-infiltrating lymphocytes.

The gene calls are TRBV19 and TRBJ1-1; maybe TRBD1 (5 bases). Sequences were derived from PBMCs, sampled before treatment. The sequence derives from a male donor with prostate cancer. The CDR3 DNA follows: TGTGCCAGTAGGGGGCCCCGAGGGACTGAAGCTTTCTTT. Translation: CASRGPRGTEAFF.